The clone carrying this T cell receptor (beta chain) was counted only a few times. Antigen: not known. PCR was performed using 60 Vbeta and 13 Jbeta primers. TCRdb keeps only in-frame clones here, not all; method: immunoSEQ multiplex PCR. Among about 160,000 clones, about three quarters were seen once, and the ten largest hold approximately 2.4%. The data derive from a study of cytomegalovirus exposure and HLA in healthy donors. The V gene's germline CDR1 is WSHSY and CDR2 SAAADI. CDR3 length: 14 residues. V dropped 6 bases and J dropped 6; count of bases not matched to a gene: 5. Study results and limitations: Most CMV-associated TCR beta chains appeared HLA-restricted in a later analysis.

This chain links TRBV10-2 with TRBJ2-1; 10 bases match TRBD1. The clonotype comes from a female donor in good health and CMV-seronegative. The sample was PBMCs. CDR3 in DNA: TGCGCCAGCAGCGGCGGGACAGGGGTCAATGAGCAGTTCTTC. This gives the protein CASSGGTGVNEQFF.